Listed below are T cell receptor beta chains from one sample, sequenced in a study of metastatic and nonmetastatic thyroid tumors. MiXCR reprocessed the PCR reads for TCRdb. Of some 30,000 clones listed, around 31% are singletons. Specimen: tumor tissue. These receptors were taken from a female donor with papillary thyroid cancer or a benign thyroid nodule (not recorded which). Some clones in this sample may be carry-over from other donors' samples. Each CDR3 is given without its conserved first and last residue.

TRBJ2-1 | TRBV30 | AWRTSGRREF
TRBJ2-5 | TRBV6-4 | ASRTGGTSGNHANRGETQY
TRBJ2-5 | TRBV6-2/TRBV6-3 | ASSYSLAGFQETQY
TRBJ1-4 | TRBV30 | AWSVPATNEKLF
TRBJ1-4 | TRBV6-1 | ASSEYLNGEKLF
TRBJ2-2 | TRBV28 | ASSSDRGSPGELF
TRBJ2-5 | TRBV11-2 | ASSLVRETQY
TRBJ2-1 | TRBV11-2 | ASSLGTVGSHSYNEQF
TRBJ1-2 | TRBV10-2 | ASSGGNPYGYT
TRBJ1-2 | TRBV12-3/TRBV12-4 | ASRRQGAIYGYT
TRBJ2-1 | TRBV27 | ASSSSRGRANEQF
TRBJ2-5 | TRBV12-3/TRBV12-4 | ASRILAGGEETQY
TRBJ2-7 | TRBV27 | ASSASPRDYEQY
TRBJ1-5 | TRBV6-1 | ASSLGPLNQPQH
TRBJ2-2 | TRBV12-3/TRBV12-4 | ASSGFGLF
TRBJ2-1 | TRBV2 | ASSRTSGRAGNEQF
TRBJ2-7 | TRBV6-2/TRBV6-3 | ASSYSSGSYEQY
TRBJ2-7 | TRBV20-1 | SARNRGTASYEQY
TRBJ2-5 | TRBV11-2 | ASSLGQRETQY
TRBJ2-7 | TRBV15 | ATSGQGWQY
TRBJ2-7 | TRBV5-1 | ASSPQGEGYEQY
TRBJ2-7 | TRBV4-3 | ASSQYRDISYEQY
TRBJ1-1 | TRBV12-3/TRBV12-4 | ASTLGANTEAF
TRBJ2-1 | TRBV19 | ASSMGLAGVHEQF
TRBJ2-1 | TRBV5-1 | ASSRDSMSYNEQF
TRBJ1-1 | TRBV4-1 | ASRARGLGTEAF